These 10 T cell receptor beta chains came from one sample sequenced in a study of T cell responses to AZD1222 COVID-19 vaccine. Here immunoSEQ multiplex PCR was the method, and the copy in TCRdb shows in-frame clones only, minus some. The sample carries fewer than 150,000 clones, 70% to 90% recorded once. Sequencing used peripheral blood, obtained 28 days after the second AZD1222 dose. These receptors all come from an adult who received the AZD1222 COVID-19 vaccine.

This rearrangement joins TRBV28 to TRBJ1-2; no reliable D call. Trimming pared 8 bases from V and 1 base from J, leaving 8 bases between. The CDR3 totals 12 residues. Looked up from germline, CDR1 is MDHEN and CDR2 is SYDVKM. For the CDR3, the DNA is TGTGCCAGCGGGAACAGTAACTATGGCTACACCTTC. It is translated as CASGNSNYGYTF.

V usage is TRBV5-4 and J usage is TRBJ2-7, with a tentative D call TRBD1 (5 bases). Germline CDR1 SGHNT, CDR2 YYREEE (reference sequence). V was clipped by 0 bases and J by 2 bases, with 9 bases between them. The CDR3 is made up of 14 amino acids. Written as DNA, the CDR3 is TGTGCCAGCAGCTTGGGGGGCAGACCCTACGAGCAGTACTTC. Translated: CASSLGGRPYEQYF.

The chain joins TRBV28 to TRBJ1-2; D not certain. V was cut by 1 base and J by 5 bases, with 8 bases left in between. This CDR3 contains 13 residues. Looked up from germline, CDR1 is MDHEN and CDR2 is SYDVKM. CDR3 DNA: TGTGCCAGCAGTTTATCTGGATTATATGGCTACACCTTC. Translating it yields CASSLSGLYGYTF.

V and J are TRBV28 and TRBJ2-2; D might be TRBD2 (7 bases). V lost 1 base, J lost 2 bases, and 8 bases lay in between. CDR3 length: 15 amino acids. Looked up from germline, CDR1 is MDHEN and CDR2 is SYDVKM. The CDR3 here is CASSLSGGNTGELFF. In nucleotides, the CDR3 is TGTGCCAGCAGTTTATCGGGGGGCAACACCGGGGAGCTGTTTTTT.

This chain uses TRBV28 with TRBJ1-2, with 8 bases matching TRBD1. The CDR3 is 14 residues long. The J segment lost 4 bases and the V segment lost 5 bases, leaving 6 bases of the junction unmatched. CDR1 is MDHEN and CDR2 is SYDVKM in the germline V gene. The CDR3 is CASSTRTGTYGYTF. The CDR3 nucleotides are TGTGCCAGCAGTACCAGGACAGGGACCTATGGCTACACCTTC.

V and J are TRBV5-1 and TRBJ1-4; 9 nucleotides align to TRBD1. The V segment lost 0 bases and the J segment 6 bases; nucleotides outside the gene matches: 6. The germline V gene encodes CDR1 SGHRS and CDR2 YFSETQ. The CDR3 loop spans 16 amino acids. This CDR3 is CASSLALGQGYEKLFF. The CDR3 nucleotides are TGCGCCAGCAGCTTGGCCCTGGGACAGGGATATGAAAAACTGTTTTTT.

This clone was observed a handful of times. The chain combines TRBV5-8 with TRBJ1-2; D is unclear. With 7 bases removed from V and 1 base from J, the gap between germline ends came to 8 bases. This CDR3 contains 12 residues. Looked up from germline, CDR1 is SGHTS and CDR2 is YDEGEE. CDR3 nucleotides: TGTGCCAGCCAGAGGTTTAACTATGGCTACACCTTC. Encoded protein: CASQRFNYGYTF.

The J gene is TRBJ1-1, the V gene TRBV19; 10 positions agree with TRBD1. With V trimmed by 3 bases and J by 5 bases, 6 bases remained unmatched. The CDR3 sequence is 15 residues long. Germline CDR1 LNHDA, CDR2 SQIVND (reference sequence). The CDR3 protein is CASSIGQGVRTEAFF. The CDR3 nucleotides are TGTGCCAGTAGTATCGGACAGGGGGTTCGAACTGAAGCTTTCTTT.

The chain joins TRBV11-3 to TRBJ2-1, with D unclear. The CDR3 spans 19 residues. In germline, CDR1 is SGHNT, CDR2 YENEEA. V lost 1 base and J 4 bases, leaving 23 bases between the germline ends. This chain's CDR3 is CASSLGAAGAAFRYNEQFF. The CDR3 DNA is TGTGCCAGCAGCTTAGGGGCGGCAGGAGCTGCCTTCCGTTACAATGAGCAGTTCTTC. Variable domain in full (rest from reference TRBV11-3 and TRBJ2-1): EAGVVQSPRYKIIEKKQPVAFWCNPISGHNTLYWYLQNLGQGPELLIRYENEEAVDDSQLPKDRFSAERLKGVDSTLKIQPAELGDSAVYLCASSLGAAGAAFRYNEQFFGPGTRLTVL.

In this sample, this clone turned up a few times. The chain carries TRBV12-3 or TRBV12-4 and TRBJ2-7; D is unresolved. CDR3 length equals 12 residues. V dropped 4 bases and J dropped 4 bases, with 8 bases sitting between them. In DNA form, the CDR3 reads TGTGCCAGCAGTTCCCAAATTTACGAGCAGTACTTC. Translation gives CASSSQIYEQYF.